These T cell receptor beta chains were read from a single sample in a study of breast tumors, draining lymph nodes, adjacent tissues. TCRdb reanalysed the multiplex PCR reads using MiXCR and keeps one entry per CDR3 protein. The table records over 35,000 distinct CDR3 sequences, 36% of them present only once. Sequences were obtained from breast tumor tissue. The receptors stem from a female donor with breast cancer. Some clones in this sample may be carry-over from other donors' samples. Each CDR3 is given with its conserved first and last residue. A D gene is named only where the DNA matches it firmly. Where a row states a size, it is once, few, many or the class of an expanded clone; other rows omit it.

>TRBJ2-1|few|-|TRBV6-1
TGTGCCAGCGTGAGGAATTCAGGTTCGCTAGGTGAGCAGTTCTTC
CASVRNSGSLGEQFF
>TRBJ2-2|many|-|TRBV19
TGTGCCAGTAGTATAGCTGGAGACACCGGGGAGCTGTTTTTT
CASSIAGDTGELFF
>TRBJ2-1|medium-sized|-|TRBV7-6
TGTGCCAGCAGCGCACGGACAGACTCCAATGAGCAGTTCTTC
CASSARTDSNEQFF
>TRBJ2-5|-|-|TRBV12-5
TGTGCTAGTGGTCCCGGCCAGACTTATGCAGAGACCCAGTACTTC
CASGPGQTYAETQYF
>TRBJ1-1|-|-|TRBV6-1
TGTGCCAGCAACCAAAGGATGTGGGACACTGAAGCTTTCTTT
CASNQRMWDTEAFF
>TRBJ2-3|-|-|TRBV29-1
TGCAGCGTTGATCCCAGAGGCACAGATACGCAGTATTTT
CSVDPRGTDTQYF
>TRBJ2-3|medium-sized|TRBD2|TRBV12-3/TRBV12-4
TGTGCCAGCAGTAGCCCCGGGAGGGCGTCAGATACGCAGTATTTT
CASSSPGRASDTQYF
>TRBJ1-6|many|TRBD1|TRBV5-4
TGTGCCAGCAGCCGACAGGGGATAAATTCACCCCTCCACTTT
CASSRQGINSPLHF
>TRBJ2-7|-|-|TRBV11-2
TGTGCCAGCAGCTGGGGGCGGGGGCCCCCCTACGAGCAGTACTTC
CASSWGRGPPYEQYF
>TRBJ2-1|-|TRBD2|TRBV6-2/TRBV6-3
TGTGCCAGCAGTTGGGAGGGACGCTCCTACAATGAGCAGTTCTTC
CASSWEGRSYNEQFF
>TRBJ2-7|-|-|TRBV7-2
TGTGCCAGCAGCCCGGAGGGTCGTGGGGAGCAGTACTTC
CASSPEGRGEQYF
>TRBJ2-7|many|-|TRBV4-1
TGCGCCAGCAGCCAAGATTACGGCCTATACGAGCAGTACTTC
CASSQDYGLYEQYF
>TRBJ2-1|-|TRBD1|TRBV27
TGTGCCAGCAGTTTTCAAGGACAGGGGGCGCGAGCCTACTACAATGAGCAGCTCTTC
CASSFQGQGARAYYNEQLF
>TRBJ2-7|-|-|TRBV7-3
TGTGCCAGCAGCTCCATTTGGGGGACGCACACCTACGAGCAGTACTTC
CASSSIWGTHTYEQYF
>TRBJ2-2|many|-|TRBV20-1
TGCAGTGCTACCGACTTGTTGGTTGACACCGGGGAGCTGTTTTTT
CSATDLLVDTGELFF
>TRBJ2-5|-|TRBD2|TRBV2
TGTGCCAGCAGAGCAGGACTAGCGGGACAGGAGACCCGGTACTTC
CASRAGLAGQETRYF
>TRBJ2-7|many|TRBD2|TRBV29-1
TGCAGCGTTAGGACTAGCGGGAGCTCCTACGAGCAGTACTTC
CSVRTSGSSYEQYF
>TRBJ2-7|-|-|TRBV11-2
TGTGCCAGCACCCCAGGGCGGGAGCAGTACTTC
CASTPGREQYF
>TRBJ2-5|-|TRBD2|TRBV7-9
TGTGCCAGCTTCGGGGGGGGAGGGGGAGAGACCCAGTACTTC
CASFGGGGGETQYF
>TRBJ2-7|-|TRBD1|TRBV15
TGTGCCACCAGCGGGGCGGGACAGGAGCGTTACGAGCAGTACTTC
CATSGAGQERYEQYF
>TRBJ1-3|-|TRBD1|TRBV20-1
TGCAGTGCCGCGAGGGGACAGGGGGGCACCATATATTTT
CSAARGQGGTIYF
>TRBJ2-5|-|-|TRBV14
TGTGCCAGCAGCCAAGGTGACAGATACCAAGAGACCCAGTACTTC
CASSQGDRYQETQYF
>TRBJ2-7|few|TRBD2|TRBV16
TGTGCCAGCAGCCCCCAGTGGGGGGTACTAGCGGGAGTTGTCTCCTACGAGCAGTACTTC
CASSPQWGVLAGVVSYEQYF
>TRBJ1-6|few|-|TRBV6-2/TRBV6-3
TGTGCCAGCAGTTACACGACGGGCCCCACGGCCACACGGTCCGATTATTCACCCCTCCACTTT
CASSYTTGPTATRSDYSPLHF
>TRBJ1-6|-|-|TRBV2
TGTGCCAGCACCCTACTTGGGGGGGCGGGTTCACCCCTCCACTTT
CASTLLGGAGSPLHF
>TRBJ2-5|-|TRBD1|TRBV7-9
TGTGCCAGCAGCGGACAGACAGGGGGCAGGGAGACCCAGTACTTC
CASSGQTGGRETQYF
>TRBJ1-4|many|-|TRBV12-3/TRBV12-4
TGTGCCAGCCGCCGGGGCAGGAATGAAAAACTGTTTTTT
CASRRGRNEKLFF
>TRBJ2-3|-|TRBD1|TRBV5-4
TGTGCCAGCAGCGCCGGGGACAGGGCCACAGGTACGCAGTATTTT
CASSAGDRATGTQYF
>TRBJ2-4|few|TRBD2|TRBV11-2
TGTGCCAGCAGCTTAACAGGGGGCCCCACCGGGACTAGCGGGAGGTTCCACATTCAGTACTTC
CASSLTGGPTGTSGRFHIQYF
>TRBJ2-7|-|-|TRBV18
TGTGCCAGCTCACCAGCCCCAGGGGCTTCATACGAGCAGTACTTC
CASSPAPGASYEQYF
>TRBJ2-2|many|TRBD1|TRBV2
TGTGCCAGCAGAAAGGGACAGTTCACCGGGGAGCTGTTTTTT
CASRKGQFTGELFF
>TRBJ2-1|once|TRBD2|TRBV20-1
TGCAGTGCTACCTCCACCGGGACTAGCGCCTCGGTGTATCAGTTCTTC
CSATSTGTSASVYQFF
>TRBJ2-2|-|-|TRBV6-2/TRBV6-3
TGTGCCAGCAGACCATCGGCAGCGTACACCGGGGAGCTGTTTTTT
CASRPSAAYTGELFF
>TRBJ2-5|many|-|TRBV19
TGTGCCAGTAATGAAAGGGGGTGGGGAGATCAAGAGACCCAGTACTTC
CASNERGWGDQETQYF
>TRBJ2-5|many|-|TRBV7-2
TGTGCCAGCAGCTTAGGGGGGGCCCAAGAGACCCAGTACTTC
CASSLGGAQETQYF
>TRBJ2-1|-|-|TRBV20-1
TGCAGTGCCGAAAGGGACTTCTCTCCCTACAATGAGCAGTTCTTC
CSAERDFSPYNEQFF
>TRBJ1-1|-|-|TRBV6-5
TGTGCCAGCAGCCCGGGGACCCAGGGGAAGGGCACTGAAGCTTTCTTT
CASSPGTQGKGTEAFF
>TRBJ2-3|many|TRBD1|TRBV13
TGTGCCAGCAGCCCCGGACAGGGGGGGGGAGATACGCAGTATTTT
CASSPGQGGGDTQYF
>TRBJ2-7|-|TRBD2|TRBV6-5
TGTGCCAGCAGTCGGACTAGCGTTCTCTACGAGCAGTACTTC
CASSRTSVLYEQYF
>TRBJ2-7|-|-|TRBV9
TGTGCCAGCAGCGTAGCCGGGACCCCCTACGAGCAGTACTTC
CASSVAGTPYEQYF